This T cell receptor beta chain derives from a study of shared clonotypes between healthy human individuals. This clone was seen only once. The assay was run at deep level. Authors' data handling: Junction-only sequences without quality scores were provided by ImmunoSEQ, so filtering was different. Assay: immunoSEQ multiplex PCR; the TCRdb copy retains only in-frame clones and omits some. Clone size and the V and J calls come from that table; the DNA yielded D and trimming. This table holds about 1.4 million clones, approximately 96% found once. The investigators split CD4+ cells into a CD45RA+ naive subset and a CD45RA-negative memory subset. The specimen sequenced was naive CD4+ T cells sorted from blood. The subset was: CD45RA+ positively selected. This receptor was taken from a man in his thirties or forties in good health.

CDR3 nucleotide sequence: TGTGCCAGCAGCAACAATGCAGGAGGGACTCCCAATGAGCAGTTCTTC. Protein sequence: CASSNNAGGTPNEQFF. The rearrangement links TRBV21-1 to TRBJ2-1; the table's D gene call, TRBD2, was not cross checked with the DNA. TRBV21-1 is an annotated pseudogene. The CDR3 runs to 16 residues.